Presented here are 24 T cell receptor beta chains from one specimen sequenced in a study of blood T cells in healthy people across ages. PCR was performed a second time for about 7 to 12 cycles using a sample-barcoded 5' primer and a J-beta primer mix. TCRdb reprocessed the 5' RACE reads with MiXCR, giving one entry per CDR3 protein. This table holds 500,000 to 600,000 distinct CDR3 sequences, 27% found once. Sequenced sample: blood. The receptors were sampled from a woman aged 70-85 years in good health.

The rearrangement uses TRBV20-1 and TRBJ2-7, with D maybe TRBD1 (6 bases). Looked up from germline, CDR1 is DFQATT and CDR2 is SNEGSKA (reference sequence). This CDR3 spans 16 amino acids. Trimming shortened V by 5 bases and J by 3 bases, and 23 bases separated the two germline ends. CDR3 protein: CSAPKGTNFRGYEQYF. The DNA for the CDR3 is TGCAGTGCTCCCAAGGGCACAAATTTCAGGGGCTACGAGCAGTACTTC.

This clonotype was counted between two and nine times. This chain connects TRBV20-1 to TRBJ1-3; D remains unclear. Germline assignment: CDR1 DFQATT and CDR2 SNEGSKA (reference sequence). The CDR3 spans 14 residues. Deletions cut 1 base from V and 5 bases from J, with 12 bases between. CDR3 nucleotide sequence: TGCAGTGCTAGAGTCATGGACGGGAGAAACACCATATATTTT. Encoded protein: CSARVMDGRNTIYF.

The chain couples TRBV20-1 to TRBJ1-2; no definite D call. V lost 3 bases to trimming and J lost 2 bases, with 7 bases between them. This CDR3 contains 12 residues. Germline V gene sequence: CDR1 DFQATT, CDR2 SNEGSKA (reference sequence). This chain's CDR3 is CSASRSNYGYTF. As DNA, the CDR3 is TGCAGTGCTAGCCGCAGCAACTATGGCTACACCTTC.

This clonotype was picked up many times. The chain's CDR3 is CASSQGGNYGYTF. CDR3 nucleotide sequence: TGTGCCAGCAGCCAAGGAGGGAACTATGGCTACACCTTC. The chain recombines TRBV4-2 with TRBJ1-2, with D unresolved. Germline loops: CDR1 LGHNA, CDR2 YNFKEQ. This CDR3 has 13 residues. Deletions cut 1 base from V and 2 bases from J, with 5 bases between.

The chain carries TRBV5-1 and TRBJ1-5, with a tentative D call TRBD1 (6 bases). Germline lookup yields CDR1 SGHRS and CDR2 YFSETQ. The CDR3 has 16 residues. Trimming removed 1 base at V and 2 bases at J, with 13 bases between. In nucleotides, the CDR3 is TGCGCCAGCAGCTTGAGTGGTAGGGGGGGCAATCAGCCCCAGCATTTT. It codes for CASSLSGRGGNQPQHF.

In DNA form, the CDR3 reads TGTGCCAGCAGCATTCCAGCGGGGGGAAGGAGAGAGACCCAGTACTTC. It specifies CASSIPAGGRRETQYF. The genes are TRBV7-9 and TRBJ2-5, with 9 nucleotides matching TRBD2. The CDR3 has 16 amino acids. Germline V gene lookup returns CDR1 SEHNR and CDR2 FQNEAQ (reference sequence). J gave up 4 bases and V 5 bases, and 11 bases lay outside the gene matches.

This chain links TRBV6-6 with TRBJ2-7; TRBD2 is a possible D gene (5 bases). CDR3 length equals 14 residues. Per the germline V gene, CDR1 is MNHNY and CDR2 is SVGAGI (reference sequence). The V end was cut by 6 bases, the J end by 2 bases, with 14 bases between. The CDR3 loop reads CASSHPSGTYEQYF. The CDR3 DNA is TGTGCCAGCAGCCACCCCAGCGGAACCTACGAGCAGTACTTC.

CDR3 loop: CASSTQGGGYGYTF. In nucleotides, the CDR3 is TGTGCCAGCAGTACTCAAGGGGGCGGCTATGGCTACACCTTC. J is TRBJ1-2 and V is TRBV6-5, with TRBD1 matching 7 bases. The CDR3 length is 14 residues. Per the germline V gene, CDR1 is MNHEY and CDR2 is SVGAGI. J lost 4 bases, V lost 5 bases, and 7 bases had no gene match.

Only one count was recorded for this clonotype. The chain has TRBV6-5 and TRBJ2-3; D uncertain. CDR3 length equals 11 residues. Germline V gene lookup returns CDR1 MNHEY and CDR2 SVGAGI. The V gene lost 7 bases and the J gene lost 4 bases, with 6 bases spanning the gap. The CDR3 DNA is TGTGCCAGCATGTTTTCAGATACGCAGTATTTT. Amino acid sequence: CASMFSDTQYF.

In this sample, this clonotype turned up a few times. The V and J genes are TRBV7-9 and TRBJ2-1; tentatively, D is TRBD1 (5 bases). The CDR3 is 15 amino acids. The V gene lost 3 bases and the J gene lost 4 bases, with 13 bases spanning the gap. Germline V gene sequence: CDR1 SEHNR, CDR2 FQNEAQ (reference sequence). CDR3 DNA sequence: TGTGCCAGCAGCTTGCAGGGTATGGTTTACAATGAGCAGTTCTTC. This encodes CASSLQGMVYNEQFF.

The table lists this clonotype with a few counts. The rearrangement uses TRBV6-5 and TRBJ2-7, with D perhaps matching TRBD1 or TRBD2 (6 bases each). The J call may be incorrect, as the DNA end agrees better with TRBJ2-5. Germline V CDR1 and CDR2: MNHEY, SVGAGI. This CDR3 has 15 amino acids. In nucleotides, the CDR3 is TGTGCCAGCAGTTACACCGGGGGCCTTGGAGAGACCCAGTACTTC. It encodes CASSYTGGLGETQYF.

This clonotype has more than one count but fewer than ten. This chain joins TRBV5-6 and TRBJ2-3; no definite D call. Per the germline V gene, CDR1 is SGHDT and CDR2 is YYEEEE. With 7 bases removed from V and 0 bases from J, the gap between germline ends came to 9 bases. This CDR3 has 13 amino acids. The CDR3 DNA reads TGTGCCAGCTATGACATAAGCACAGATACGCAGTATTTT. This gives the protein CASYDISTDTQYF.

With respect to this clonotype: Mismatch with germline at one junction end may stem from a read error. The CDR3 spells CAWSQGTGGFNQPRHF. For the CDR3, the DNA is TGTGCCTGGAGTCAAGGGACAGGGGGCTTCAATCAGCCCCGGCATTTT. The chain has TRBV30 and TRBJ1-5, with TRBD1 matching 12 bases. The CDR3 runs to 16 residues. Germline lookup yields CDR1 GTSNPN and CDR2 SVGIG (reference sequence). The whole variable domain, remainder taken from reference TRBV30 and TRBJ1-5, is SQTIHQWPATLVQPVGSPLSLECTVEGTSNPNLYWYRQAAGRGLQLLFYSVGIGQISSEVPQNLSASRPQDRQFILSSKKLLLSDSGFYLCAWSQGTGGFNQPRHFGDGTRLSIL.

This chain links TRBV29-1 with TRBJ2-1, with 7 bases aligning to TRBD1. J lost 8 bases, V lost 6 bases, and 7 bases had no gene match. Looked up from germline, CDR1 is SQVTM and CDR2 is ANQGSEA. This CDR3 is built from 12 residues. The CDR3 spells CSVTGHRDEQFF. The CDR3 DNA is TGCAGCGTGACAGGGCATAGGGATGAGCAGTTCTTC.

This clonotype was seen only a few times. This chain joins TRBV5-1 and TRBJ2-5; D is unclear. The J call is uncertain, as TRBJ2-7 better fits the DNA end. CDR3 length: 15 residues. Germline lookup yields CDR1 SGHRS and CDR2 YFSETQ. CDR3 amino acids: CASSLEAGGAYEQYF. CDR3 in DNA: TGCGCCAGCAGCTTGGAGGCCGGTGGGGCCTACGAGCAGTACTTC.

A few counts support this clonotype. The chain's CDR3 is CASSPLGGKKGETQYF. The CDR3 nucleotides are TGTGCCAGCAGTCCCCTAGGGGGCAAGAAGGGAGAGACCCAGTACTTC. The chain is built from TRBV11-2 and TRBJ2-5, with 7 bases identical to TRBD1. The CDR3 consists of 16 residues. Losses at the gene ends were 6 bases for V and 4 bases for J; bases not matched to a gene: 14. Germline loops: CDR1 SGHAT, CDR2 FQNNGV.

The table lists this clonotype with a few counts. The CDR3 loop is CASSIDLSKTQYF. The CDR3 bases are TGTGCCAGCAGTATCGACTTAAGCAAGACCCAGTACTTC. The chain links TRBV27 to TRBJ2-5; D not certain. The CDR3 is made up of 13 amino acids. Germline V lookup: CDR1 MNHEY, CDR2 SMNVEV (reference sequence). The ends were cut back, 5 bases at V and 6 bases at J, with 13 bases in the middle.

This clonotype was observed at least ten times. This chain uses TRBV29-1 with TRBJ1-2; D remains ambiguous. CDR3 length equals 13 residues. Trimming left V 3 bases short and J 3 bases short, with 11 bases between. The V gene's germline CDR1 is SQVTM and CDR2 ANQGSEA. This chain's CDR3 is CSVEFLGDYGYTF. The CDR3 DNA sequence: TGCAGCGTTGAGTTTCTCGGGGACTATGGCTACACCTTC. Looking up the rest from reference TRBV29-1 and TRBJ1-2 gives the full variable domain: SAVISQKPSRDICQRGTSLTIQCQVDSQVTMMFWYRQQPGQSLTLIATANQGSEATYESGFVIDKFPISRPNLTFSTLTVSNMSPEDSSIYLCSVEFLGDYGYTFGSGTRLTVV.

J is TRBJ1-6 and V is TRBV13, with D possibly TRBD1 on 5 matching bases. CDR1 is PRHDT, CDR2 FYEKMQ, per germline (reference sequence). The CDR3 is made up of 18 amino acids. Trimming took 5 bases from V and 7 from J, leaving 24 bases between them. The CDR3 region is CASSLRMGGGTINSPLHF. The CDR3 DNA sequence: TGTGCCAGCAGCCTGCGGATGGGGGGAGGAACCATCAATTCACCCCTCCACTTT.

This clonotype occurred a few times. The CDR3 DNA follows: TGTGCCAGCAGCTTGCCGGCCAATGAGCAGTTCTTC. This translates into CASSLPANEQFF. The chain recombines TRBV5-6 with TRBJ2-5, with D unresolved. The closer fit of TRBJ2-1 to the DNA end suggests the J call may be wrong. Germline CDR1 and CDR2: SGHDT and YYEEEE. CDR3 length: 12 amino acids.

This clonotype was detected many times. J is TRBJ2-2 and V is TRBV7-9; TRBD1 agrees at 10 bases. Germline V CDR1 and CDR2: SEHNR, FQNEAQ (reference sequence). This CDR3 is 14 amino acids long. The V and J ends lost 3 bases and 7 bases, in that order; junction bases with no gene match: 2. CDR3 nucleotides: TGTGCCAGCAGCTTGACAGGGGGCCTCGGGGAGCTGTTTTTT. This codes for CASSLTGGLGELFF.

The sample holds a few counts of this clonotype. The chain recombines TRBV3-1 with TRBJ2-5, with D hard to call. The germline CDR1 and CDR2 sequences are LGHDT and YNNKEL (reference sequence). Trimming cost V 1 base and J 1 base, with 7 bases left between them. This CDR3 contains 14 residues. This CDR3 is CASSQVSLQETQYF. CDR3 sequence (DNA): TGTGCCAGCAGCCAAGTATCTCTCCAAGAGACCCAGTACTTC.

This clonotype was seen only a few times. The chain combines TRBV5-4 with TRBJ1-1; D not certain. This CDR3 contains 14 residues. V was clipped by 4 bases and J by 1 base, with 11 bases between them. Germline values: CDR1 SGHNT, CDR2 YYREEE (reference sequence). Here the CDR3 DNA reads TGTGCCAGCAGCCCCCCCCCTCCGAACACTGAAGCTTTCTTT. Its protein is CASSPPPPNTEAFF.

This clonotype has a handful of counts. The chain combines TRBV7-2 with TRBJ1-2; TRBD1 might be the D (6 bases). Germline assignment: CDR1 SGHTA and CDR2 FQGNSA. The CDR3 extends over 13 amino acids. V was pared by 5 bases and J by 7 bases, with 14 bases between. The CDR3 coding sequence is TGTGCCAGCAGCCCGACAGGCCTTAGTGGCTACACCTTC. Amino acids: CASSPTGLSGYTF.